The 9 T cell receptor beta chains below were found in one sample sequenced in a study of CD8 T cells in ankylosing spondylitis. Whole-study results and caveats: About 8 highly homologous variants formed a TCR beta motif that appeared characteristic of ankylosing spondylitis blood.

Their antigen targets remain unknown. One entry per CDR3 protein, called by TCRdb with MiXCR from the 5' RACE reads. Altogether fewer than 550,000 distinct CDR3 sequences are present, under 5.5% being singletons, with the ten largest covering 3.5%. Material for sequencing was blood, either unsorted or a sorted T cell fraction (not recorded which). All receptors come from a male donor with ankylosing spondylitis.

This clonotype occurred many times. The chain is built from TRBV20-1 and TRBJ2-1; 8 nucleotides match TRBD1. With 5 bases clipped from V and 7 bases from J, the junction kept 16 bases outside the gene matches. Germline-derived CDR1 and CDR2 are DFQATT and SNEGSKA (reference sequence). The CDR3 runs 16 residues. DNA of the CDR3: TGCAGTGCTCACAATGGCCGGGGACAGGTAGCGAATGAGCAGTTCTTC. Its protein product is CSAHNGRGQVANEQFF.

Many counts were recorded for this clonotype. This chain uses TRBV5-1 with TRBJ1-2, with D possibly TRBD1 on 5 matching bases. The CDR3 loop spans 13 amino acids. The V gene lost 4 bases and the J gene lost 6 bases, with 13 bases spanning the gap. Per the germline V gene, CDR1 is SGHRS and CDR2 is YFSETQ. For the CDR3, the DNA is TGCGCCAGCAGCATCCCAGGGTCGGATGGCTACACCTTC. Amino acid sequence: CASSIPGSDGYTF.

This clonotype has at least ten counts. The gene calls are TRBV12-3 or TRBV12-4 and TRBJ1-3; no reliable D call. Trimming shortened V by 6 bases and J by 0 bases, and 6 bases separated the two germline ends. The CDR3 extends over 13 amino acids. The CDR3 sequence: CASSHSSGNTIYF. The CDR3 DNA sequence: TGTGCCAGCAGCCACTCCTCTGGAAACACCATATATTTT.

This clonotype was counted many times. This chain joins TRBV10-3 and TRBJ2-1; 7 bases match TRBD1. The CDR3 has 15 amino acids. From germline, CDR1 is ENHRY and CDR2 SYGVKD. The ends lost 4 bases at V and 0 bases at J; junction bases unmatched: 3. The CDR3 nucleotides are TGTGCCATCAGTGTAGGGGGCAGCTCCTACAATGAGCAGTTCTTC. It codes for CAISVGGSSYNEQFF.

In its sample, this clonotype was seen many times. DNA for the CDR3: TGTGCCAGCAGCTCCGCGACAGGGGGCCACGGCTACACCTTC. As protein: CASSSATGGHGYTF. This sequence joins TRBV11-2 and TRBJ1-2; 10 bases are shared with TRBD1. Germline values: CDR1 SGHAT, CDR2 FQNNGV. Trimming removed 4 bases from V and 8 bases from J; junction bases left unmatched: 7. This CDR3 is 14 amino acids long.

This clonotype was seen ten or more times. The V gene is TRBV28, the J gene TRBJ2-7, with D perhaps matching TRBD1 or TRBD2 (5 bases each). This CDR3 contains 13 residues. CDR1 is MDHEN and CDR2 is SYDVKM in the germline V gene. V lost 2 bases and J lost 5, with 10 bases in between. CDR3 loop: CASSLEGTDEQYF. DNA of the CDR3: TGTGCCAGCAGTTTAGAGGGGACGGACGAGCAGTACTTC. The whole variable domain, filled in from reference TRBV28 and TRBJ2-7, reads DVKVTQSSRYLVKRTGEKVFLECVQDMDHENMFWYRQDPGLGLRLIYFSYDVKMKEKGDIPEGYSVSREKKERFSLILESASTNQTSMYLCASSLEGTDEQYFGPGTRLTVT.

This clonotype was recorded many times. This chain uses TRBV7-2 with TRBJ2-7; the D gene could be TRBD1 or TRBD2 (5 bases each). Germline-derived CDR1 and CDR2 are SGHTA and FQGNSA. The V gene lost 3 bases and the J gene lost 6 bases, with 15 bases spanning the gap. The CDR3 consists of 14 residues. CDR3 region: CASSFGGALGEQYF. CDR3 nucleotide sequence: TGTGCCAGCAGCTTTGGGGGAGCCCTCGGCGAGCAGTACTTC.

This clonotype has a count of ten or more. The gene calls are TRBV12-3 or TRBV12-4 and TRBJ1-2; D unresolved. Trimming pared 8 bases from V and 4 bases from J, leaving 8 bases between. The CDR3 consists of 11 residues. The CDR3 loop reads CASGEGYGYTF. CDR3 DNA: TGTGCCAGCGGCGAGGGCTATGGCTACACCTTC.

J is TRBJ2-3 and V is TRBV7-8, with D tentatively TRBD2 (5 bases). V was shortened by 1 base and J by 4 bases, with 15 bases between the two germline ends. Germline V lookup: CDR1 SGHVS, CDR2 FQNEAQ. The CDR3 loop spans 16 amino acids. The CDR3: CASSLGLERLPDTQYF. Written as DNA, the CDR3 is TGTGCCAGCAGCTTAGGTTTGGAGCGGTTACCAGATACGCAGTATTTT.